Listed below are T cell receptor beta chains from one sample, sequenced in a study of blood T cell repertoires in COVID-19. Assay used: immunoSEQ multiplex PCR; TCRdb lists only in-frame clones, some missing. Among some 250,000 clones listed, 75% to 90% were seen once. The sequencing input was peripheral blood. The receptor set was obtained from an older woman with active or convalescent COVID-19. Each CDR3 is given with its conserved first and last residue. A D gene is named only where the DNA matches it firmly.

d_gene,v_gene,j_gene,CDR3aa
.,TRBV30,TRBJ1-5,CAWSDRADQPQHF
.,TRBV6-2/TRBV6-3,TRBJ2-3,CASSTGWTSTDTQYF
TRBD1,TRBV18,TRBJ1-1,CASSPDRDVEAFF
.,TRBV12-3/TRBV12-4,TRBJ1-4,CASSRETNEKLFF
TRBD1,TRBV10-1,TRBJ1-4,CASTGTGPPDNEKLFF
.,TRBV9,TRBJ1-1,CASSPPGDMNTEAFF
TRBD1,TRBV29-1,TRBJ1-5,CSARRWRGQGGNQPQHF
.,TRBV19,TRBJ1-5,CASSIGQLNQPQHF
.,TRBV30,TRBJ2-6,CAWRGASGANVLTF
TRBD1,TRBV30,TRBJ1-1,CAWLRTGGTEAFF
.,TRBV6-5,TRBJ1-6,CASRLGQPLHF
TRBD1,TRBV6-5,TRBJ1-2,CASRPPGQGGGYTF
.,TRBV6-5,TRBJ1-1,CASSSPSGPMNTEAFF
.,TRBV7-2,TRBJ1-2,CASSLGPRAVPYGYTF
TRBD1,TRBV7-2,TRBJ1-3,CASSRGQGAAGNTIYF
TRBD1,TRBV5-1,TRBJ1-1,CASSRQGANTEAFF
.,TRBV7-6,TRBJ2-7,CASSPQGAGPYEQYF
TRBD2,TRBV5-1,TRBJ2-7,CASSGSGESYEQYF
TRBD2,TRBV7-2,TRBJ2-5,CASKRLAGGIETQYF
.,TRBV9,TRBJ1-2,CASSSQGQNYGYTF
.,TRBV3-1/TRBV3-2,TRBJ1-1,CASSQGGGLKAFF
.,TRBV19,TRBJ1-1,CALIGIRGHTEAFF
.,TRBV30,TRBJ1-1,CAWSAPLGGRGTEAFF
TRBD2,TRBV7-2,TRBJ2-3,CASSLNLAGDPDTQYF
.,TRBV3-1/TRBV3-2,TRBJ1-2,CASSQVRSGYTF
.,TRBV3-1/TRBV3-2,TRBJ2-7,CASSQADTEQYF
.,TRBV10-2,TRBJ1-1,CASSEQLNTEAFF
.,TRBV11-2,TRBJ2-3,CASSLGGDTQYF
.,TRBV7-2,TRBJ2-3,CASSPTWRDTQYF
TRBD1,TRBV11-2,TRBJ1-1,CASSLQGAGNTEAFF
.,TRBV6-5,TRBJ2-3,CASSPQGLNTDTQYF
.,TRBV5-1,TRBJ2-1,CASSRTRHNEQFF
.,TRBV7-9,TRBJ1-2,CASTLGNSGYTF
TRBD1,TRBV13,TRBJ2-1,CASSYGQGAGSYNEQFF